This entry lists 24 T cell receptor beta chains sequenced from one sample in a study of shared clonotypes between healthy human individuals. Sequencing was performed with immunoSEQ multiplex PCR; in TCRdb, only in-frame clones are kept and a portion is missing. This sample carries about 2.3 million clones, 85% to 95% of them seen once, and the ten largest clones take 0.35% to 0.45%. Material for sequencing was naive CD4+ T cells from PBMCs. Subset here: CD45RA+ positively selected. All receptors come from a man aged 18 to 30 in good health. Some clones in this sample may be carry-over from other donors' samples.

V is TRBV6-1 and J is TRBJ1-2; D unresolved. CDR1 is MNHNS, CDR2 SASEGT, per germline. The germline V and J ends were trimmed by 0 bases and 5 bases, with 13 bases remaining between them. The length of the CDR3 is 15 residues. CDR3 sequence reads: CASSEAGRTLYGYTF. DNA for the CDR3: TGTGCCAGCAGTGAAGCCGGGCGCACCCTATATGGCTACACCTTC.

The V call is TRBV7-2, the J call TRBJ2-5, with TRBD2 as a possible D gene (6 bases). The CDR3 runs 14 residues. V was shortened by 3 bases and J by 4 bases, with 12 bases between the two germline ends. Germline CDR1 SGHTA, CDR2 FQGNSA. The CDR3 coding sequence is TGTGCCAGCAGCTTCCAAGCCGGGGGAGAGACCCAGTACTTC. Translating gives CASSFQAGGETQYF. The full variable domain, with the rest looked up from reference TRBV7-2 and TRBJ2-5, is GAGVSQSPSNKVTEKGKDVELRCDPISGHTALYWYRQSLGQGLEFLIYFQGNSAPDKSGLPSDRFSAERTGGSVSTLTIQRTQQEDSAVYLCASSFQAGGETQYFGPGTRLLVL.

This chain connects TRBV19 to TRBJ2-3; 13 bases are a match to TRBD2. J was trimmed by 2 bases and V by 5 bases; bases with no gene match: 13. The CDR3 loop spans 19 amino acids. Germline CDR1 LNHDA, CDR2 SQIVND (reference sequence). CDR3: CASSDRTSGSSNPTDTQYF. The DNA of the CDR3 is TGTGCCAGTAGTGACCGGACTAGCGGGAGTTCGAACCCCACAGATACGCAGTATTTT.

V is TRBV4-2 and J is TRBJ1-2; 11 positions agree with TRBD1. V shed 4 bases and J 4 bases; nucleotides not matched to a gene: 17. In germline, CDR1 is LGHNA, CDR2 YNFKEQ. The CDR3 contains 19 residues. CDR3 sequence reads: CASSPRGAGTGGSGYGYTF. CDR3 nucleotide sequence: TGTGCCAGCAGCCCACGAGGGGCCGGGACAGGGGGGTCTGGCTATGGCTACACCTTC.

The chain employs TRBV5-1 and TRBJ2-1; TRBD2 agrees at 8 bases. This CDR3 has 15 residues. Unmatched junction bases numbered 3, after V lost 2 bases and J lost 2 bases. The germline V gene has CDR1 SGHRS and CDR2 YFSETQ. In DNA form, the CDR3 reads TGCGCCAGCAGCTTAGCGGGAGAAACCTACAATGAGCAGTTCTTC. Its protein product is CASSLAGETYNEQFF.

The chain links TRBV19 to TRBJ2-7, with TRBD2 matching over 11 bases. In germline, CDR1 is LNHDA, CDR2 SQIVND (reference sequence). The CDR3 totals 16 residues. Unmatched junction bases numbered 8, after V lost 3 bases and J lost 4 bases. The CDR3 loop reads CASSIGTSGRIYEQYF. The DNA of the CDR3 is TGTGCCAGTAGTATCGGGACTAGCGGCCGGATATACGAGCAGTACTTC.

This clone came up a few times. The chain joins TRBV19 to TRBJ1-5; D unclear. The CDR3 is 13 residues long. CDR1 and CDR2 (germline): LNHDA, SQIVND (reference sequence). Trimming stripped 2 bases from V and 6 bases from J, with 8 bases between. Here the CDR3 DNA reads TGTGCCAGTAGTATAAAGATAAGTCAGCCCCAGCATTTT. Residues: CASSIKISQPQHF.

This chain uses TRBV10-3 with TRBJ1-1; D possibly corresponds to TRBD1 (5 bases). There are 14 residues in the CDR3. V lost 3 bases and J 5 bases, leaving 13 bases between the germline ends. CDR1 ENHRY and CDR2 SYGVKD come from the germline V gene. CDR3 sequence: CAISDEGLVTEAFF. CDR3 sequence (DNA): TGTGCCATCAGTGATGAGGGGCTAGTTACTGAAGCTTTCTTT.

The chain has TRBV29-1 and TRBJ2-6; unclear D gene. The CDR3 sequence is 13 residues long. V dropped 4 bases and J dropped 0 bases, with 4 bases sitting between them. The germline gives CDR1 SQVTM, CDR2 ANQGSEA. This CDR3 reads CSVGSSGANVLTF. The CDR3 nucleotides are TGCAGCGTTGGCAGCTCTGGGGCCAACGTCCTGACTTTC.

The chain is built from TRBV7-2 and TRBJ1-1; unclear D gene. This CDR3 comprises 12 residues. Germline CDR1 and CDR2: SGHTA and FQGNSA. The V end lost 3 bases, the J end lost 3 bases, and 5 bases lay between the germline ends. CDR3 in DNA: TGTGCCAGCAGCTTGTCCTACACTGAAGCTTTCTTT. As protein: CASSLSYTEAFF.

This clone showed up just once. V and J are TRBV15 and TRBJ2-1, with TRBD2 matching 7 bases. Trimming cost V 1 base and J 0 bases; bases outside gene matches: 15. CDR1 is LNHNV, CDR2 YYDKDF, per germline (reference sequence). This CDR3 has 20 amino acids. The CDR3 protein is CATSRGVGRAGSFSYNEQFF. The CDR3 DNA reads as TGTGCCACCAGCAGAGGTGTAGGGAGGGCAGGATCCTTCTCCTACAATGAGCAGTTCTTC.

J is TRBJ2-1 and V is TRBV19; a weak D match, TRBD2 (7 bases). CDR1 is LNHDA and CDR2 is SQIVND in the germline V gene (reference sequence). Trimming took 3 bases from V and 5 from J, leaving 11 bases between them. The CDR3 contains 14 residues. For the CDR3, the DNA is TGTGCCAGTAGTATTGGGGGGGCGGACAATGAGCAGTTCTTC. Encoded protein: CASSIGGADNEQFF. Combining the CDR3 with reference TRBV19 and TRBJ2-1 gives the whole variable domain DGGITQSPKYLFRKEGQNVTLSCEQNLNHDAMYWYRQDPGQGLRLIYYSQIVNDFQKGDIAEGYSVSREKKESFPLTVTSAQKNPTAFYLCASSIGGADNEQFFGPGTRLTVL.

The J gene is TRBJ2-2, the V gene TRBV4-3, with D uncertain. The CDR3 covers 15 residues. Germline values: CDR1 LGHNA, CDR2 YSLEER. V gave up 4 bases and J gave up 0 bases, with 9 bases separating them. Here the CDR3 DNA reads TGCGCCAGCAGCCCAATTGGGGCGAACACCGGGGAGCTGTTTTTT. It encodes CASSPIGANTGELFF.

Points on this clone: The sample contains more than one DNA sequence encoding this CDR3. The chain is built from TRBV6-1 and TRBJ2-7, with a tentative D call TRBD2 (6 bases). The CDR3 loop spans 14 amino acids. Trimming removed 2 bases from V and 0 bases from J, with 8 bases in between. Per germline, CDR1 MNHNS and CDR2 SASEGT. As DNA, the CDR3 is TGTGCCAGCAGTGAAAGCGGGTTCTCCTACGAGCAGTACTTC. Its translation: CASSESGFSYEQYF.

The rearrangement uses TRBV9 and TRBJ1-3; D may be TRBD1 (6 bases). This CDR3 spans 17 amino acids. V lost 0 bases and J lost 0, with 13 bases in between. Germline values: CDR1 SGDLS, CDR2 YYNGEE. The CDR3 region has the DNA TGTGCCAGCAGCGTAGGTACCAGGGGCCACTCTGGAAACACCATATATTTT. Residues: CASSVGTRGHSGNTIYF.

This clone has just a few counts. This chain connects TRBV5-1 to TRBJ2-7; TRBD2 agrees at 13 bases. The V gene's germline CDR1 is SGHRS and CDR2 YFSETQ. The CDR3 runs to 15 residues. V was pared by 5 bases and J by 3 bases, with 5 bases of the junction left unmatched. For the CDR3, the DNA is TGCGCCAGCAGAATCGGGACTAGCGGGGTCTACGAGCAGTACTTC. It yields the protein CASRIGTSGVYEQYF.

This chain joins TRBV5-4 and TRBJ2-7; D is undetermined. The CDR3 is made up of 15 amino acids. The germline V gene encodes CDR1 SGHNT and CDR2 YYREEE (reference sequence). V gave up 0 bases and J gave up 3 bases, with 13 bases separating them. The CDR3 loop is CASSLASFPVYEQYF. Here the CDR3 DNA reads TGTGCCAGCAGCTTGGCCAGTTTTCCGGTCTACGAGCAGTACTTC.

The chain combines TRBV9 with TRBJ2-4, with D possibly matching TRBD1 (5 bases). This CDR3 spans 13 amino acids. Germline CDR1 reads SGDLS; CDR2 reads YYNGEE. V was clipped by 4 bases and J by 6 bases, with 11 bases between them. CDR3 amino acids: CASSLGLGNIQYF. The CDR3 bases are TGTGCCAGCAGCTTGGGGCTTGGAAACATTCAGTACTTC. Full variable domain (outside the CDR3, taken from reference TRBV9 and TRBJ2-4): DSGVTQTPKHLITATGQRVTLRCSPRSGDLSVYWYQQSLDQGLQFLIQYYNGEERAKGNILERFSAQQFPDLHSELNLSSLELGDSALYFCASSLGLGNIQYFGAGTRLSVL.

The J gene is TRBJ1-4, the V gene TRBV5-1; D is undetermined. The ends were cut back, 5 bases at V and 0 bases at J, with 5 bases in the middle. This CDR3 is 13 amino acids long. The V gene's germline CDR1 is SGHRS and CDR2 YFSETQ. The CDR3 DNA follows: TGCGCCAGCAGATCTACAACTAATGAAAAACTGTTTTTT. Protein product: CASRSTTNEKLFF.

This chain connects TRBV6-6 to TRBJ1-4, with a weak D call TRBD1 (5 bases). V was cut by 4 bases and J by 3 bases, with 12 bases left in between. Per germline, CDR1 MNHNY and CDR2 SVGAGI (reference sequence). The CDR3 totals 15 residues. DNA for the CDR3: TGTGCCAGCAGTTCCCGAGGGGTGTCTAATGAAAAACTGTTTTTT. Translating it yields CASSSRGVSNEKLFF.

The gene calls are TRBV27 and TRBJ1-1; D possibly corresponds to TRBD1 (6 bases). Looked up from germline, CDR1 is MNHEY and CDR2 is SMNVEV (reference sequence). This CDR3 has 15 amino acids. The V and J ends lost 6 bases and 1 base respectively, with 15 bases between them. The DNA of the CDR3 is TGTGCCAGCAGAAAAATTTACAGGGCGAACACTGAAGCTTTCTTT. Translating gives CASRKIYRANTEAFF.

In DNA, the CDR3 is TGTGCCAGCAGCTTAGGCCGGGAACTGTACAATGAGCAGTTCTTC. Protein: CASSLGRELYNEQFF. The chain links TRBV7-9 to TRBJ2-1; D might be TRBD2 (5 bases). Trimming removed 1 base from V and 4 bases from J, with 11 bases in between. Germline V gene lookup returns CDR1 SEHNR and CDR2 FQNEAQ (reference sequence). CDR3 length: 15 residues.

This clone was detected only once. The V gene is TRBV10-2, the J gene TRBJ2-1; D is unresolved. The CDR3 covers 15 residues. The germline gives CDR1 WSHSY, CDR2 SAAADI. V was clipped by 2 bases and J by 0 bases, with 8 bases between them. The CDR3 DNA sequence: TGCGCCAGCAGTGAGAGGGTCGACTCCTACAATGAGCAGTTCTTC. It specifies CASSERVDSYNEQFF.

For this clone: In the same sample, other DNA sequences code for this CDR3. This rearrangement joins TRBV5-1 to TRBJ1-1, with TRBD1 identical over 8 bases. CDR1 and CDR2 (germline): SGHRS, YFSETQ. There are 14 residues in the CDR3. The V gene end was trimmed by 4 bases and the J gene end by 2 bases; junction bases not matched to a gene: 4. This CDR3 reads CASSHGQGNTEAFF. Here the CDR3 DNA reads TGCGCCAGCAGCCATGGACAGGGCAACACTGAAGCTTTCTTT.